This TCR beta chain comes out of a study of cytomegalovirus exposure and HLA in healthy donors. Study-wide results and limits: Confirmation in vitro established that three CMV-associated chains were specific for CMV antigens. More clonal expansion characterized HLA-associated TCR beta chains than equally common others in a later analysis.

CDR3 length: 14 amino acids. Trimming removed 5 bases from V and 3 bases from J, with 13 bases in between. The germline V gene has CDR1 SGHTA and CDR2 FQGNSA. The PCR was carried out with 60 Vbeta primers and 13 Jbeta primers. This table comes from immunoSEQ multiplex PCR, and its TCRdb copy is limited to in-frame clones, with some not included. In the table there are around 150,000 clones, about three quarters of which are singletons. This clone was seen a single time. What it binds is unknown. The clonotype originates from a woman in her forties or fifties in good health and CMV-seropositive. The rearrangement uses TRBV7-2 and TRBJ1-2; a weak D match, TRBD1 (6 bases). Sequenced input: PBMCs. CDR3: CASSPFRGHYGYTF. The CDR3, as DNA: TGTGCCAGCAGCCCCTTCAGGGGCCACTATGGCTACACCTTC.